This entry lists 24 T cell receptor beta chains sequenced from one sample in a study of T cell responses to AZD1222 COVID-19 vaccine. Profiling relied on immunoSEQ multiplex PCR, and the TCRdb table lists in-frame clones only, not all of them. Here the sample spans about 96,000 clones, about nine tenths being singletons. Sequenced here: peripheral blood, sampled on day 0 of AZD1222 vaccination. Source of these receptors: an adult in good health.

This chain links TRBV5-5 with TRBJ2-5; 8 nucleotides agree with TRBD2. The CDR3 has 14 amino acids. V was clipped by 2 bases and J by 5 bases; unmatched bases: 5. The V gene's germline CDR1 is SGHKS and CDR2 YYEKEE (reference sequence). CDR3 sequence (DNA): TGTGCCAGCAGCTTCGGACTAGCCGGGGAGACCCAGTACTTC. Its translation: CASSFGLAGETQYF.

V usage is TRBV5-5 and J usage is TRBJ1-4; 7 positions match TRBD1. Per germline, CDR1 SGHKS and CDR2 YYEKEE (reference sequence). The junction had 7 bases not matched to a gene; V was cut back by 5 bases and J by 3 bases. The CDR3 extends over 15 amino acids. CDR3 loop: CASRLTGDSNEKLFF. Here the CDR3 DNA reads TGTGCCAGCAGACTAACAGGGGATTCTAATGAAAAACTGTTTTTT.

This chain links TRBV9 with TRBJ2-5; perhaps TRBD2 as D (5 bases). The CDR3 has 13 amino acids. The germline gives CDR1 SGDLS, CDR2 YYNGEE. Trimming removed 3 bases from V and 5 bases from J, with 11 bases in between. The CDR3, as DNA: TGTGCCAGCAGCGCCCGCCCGGGGGAGACCCAGTACTTC. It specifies CASSARPGETQYF. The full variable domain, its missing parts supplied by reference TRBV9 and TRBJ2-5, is DSGVTQTPKHLITATGQRVTLRCSPRSGDLSVYWYQQSLDQGLQFLIQYYNGEERAKGNILERFSAQQFPDLHSELNLSSLELGDSALYFCASSARPGETQYFGPGTRLLVL.

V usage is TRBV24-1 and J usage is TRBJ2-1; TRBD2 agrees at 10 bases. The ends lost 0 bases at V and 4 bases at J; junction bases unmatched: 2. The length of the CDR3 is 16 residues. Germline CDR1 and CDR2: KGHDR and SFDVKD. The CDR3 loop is CATSDLVAGGYNEQFF. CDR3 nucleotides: TGTGCCACCAGTGATTTGGTAGCGGGAGGTTACAATGAGCAGTTCTTC.

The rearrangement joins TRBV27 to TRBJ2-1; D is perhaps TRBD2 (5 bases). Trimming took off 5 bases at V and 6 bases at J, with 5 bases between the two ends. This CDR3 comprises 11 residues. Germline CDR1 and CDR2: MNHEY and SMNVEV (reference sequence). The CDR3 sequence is CASSTSNEQFF. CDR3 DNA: TGTGCCAGCAGTACTAGCAATGAGCAGTTCTTC.

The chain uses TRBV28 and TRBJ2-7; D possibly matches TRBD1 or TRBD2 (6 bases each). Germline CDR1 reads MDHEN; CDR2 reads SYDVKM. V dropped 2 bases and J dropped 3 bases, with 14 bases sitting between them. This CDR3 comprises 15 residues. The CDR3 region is CASSLVAGHIYEQYF. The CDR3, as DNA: TGTGCCAGCAGTTTAGTGGCGGGACATATCTACGAGCAGTACTTC.

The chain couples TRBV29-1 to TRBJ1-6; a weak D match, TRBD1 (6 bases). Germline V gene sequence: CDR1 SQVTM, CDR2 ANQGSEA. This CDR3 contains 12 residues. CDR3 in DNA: TGCGGATCGGGCGAGGGGGATTCACCCCTCCACTTT. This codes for CGSGEGDSPLHF. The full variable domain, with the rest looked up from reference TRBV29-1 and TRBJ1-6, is SAVISQKPSRDICQRGTSLTIQCQVDSQVTMMFWYRQQPGQSLTLIATANQGSEATYESGFVIDKFPISRPNLTFSTLTVSNMSPEDSSIYLCGSGEGDSPLHFGNGTRLTVT.

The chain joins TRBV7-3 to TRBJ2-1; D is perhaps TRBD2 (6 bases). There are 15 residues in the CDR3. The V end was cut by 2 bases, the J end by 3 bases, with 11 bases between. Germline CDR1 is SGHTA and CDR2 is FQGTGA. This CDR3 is CASSLWASDYNEQFF. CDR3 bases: TGTGCCAGCAGCTTATGGGCTAGCGACTACAATGAGCAGTTCTTC.

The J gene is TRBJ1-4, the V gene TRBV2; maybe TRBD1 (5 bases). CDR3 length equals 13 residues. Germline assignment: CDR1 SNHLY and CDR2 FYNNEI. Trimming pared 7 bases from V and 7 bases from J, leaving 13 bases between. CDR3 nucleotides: TGTGCCAGCACCGCGGGGGGGACTGAAAAACTGTTTTTT. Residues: CASTAGGTEKLFF.

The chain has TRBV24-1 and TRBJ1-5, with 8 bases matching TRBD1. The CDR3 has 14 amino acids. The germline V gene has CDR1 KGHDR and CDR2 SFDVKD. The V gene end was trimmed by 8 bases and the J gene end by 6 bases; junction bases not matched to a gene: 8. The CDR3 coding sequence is TGTGCCACCAAAAAAACAGGGGGTGGTCAGCCCCAGCATTTT. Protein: CATKKTGGGQPQHF.

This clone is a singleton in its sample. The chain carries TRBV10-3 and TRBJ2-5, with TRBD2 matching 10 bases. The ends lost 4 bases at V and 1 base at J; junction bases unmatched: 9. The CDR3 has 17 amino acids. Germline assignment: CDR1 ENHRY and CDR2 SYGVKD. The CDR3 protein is CAISARLAGVGQETQYF. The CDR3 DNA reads TGTGCCATCAGTGCGAGGCTAGCGGGAGTGGGCCAAGAGACCCAGTACTTC.

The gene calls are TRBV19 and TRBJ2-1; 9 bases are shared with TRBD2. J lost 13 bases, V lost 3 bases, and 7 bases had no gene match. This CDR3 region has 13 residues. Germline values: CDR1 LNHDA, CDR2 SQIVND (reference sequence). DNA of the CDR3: TGTGCCAGTAGTATGAGGGCTAGCGGGAATCAGTTCTTC. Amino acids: CASSMRASGNQFF.

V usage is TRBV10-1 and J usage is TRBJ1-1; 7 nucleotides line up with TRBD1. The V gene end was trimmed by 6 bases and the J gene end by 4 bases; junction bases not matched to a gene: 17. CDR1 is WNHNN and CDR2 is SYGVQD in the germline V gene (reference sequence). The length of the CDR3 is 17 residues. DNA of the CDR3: TGCGCCAGCAGCTTATCGCCCGGGCAGGGGGGTATCACTGAAGCTTTCTTT. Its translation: CASSLSPGQGGITEAFF.

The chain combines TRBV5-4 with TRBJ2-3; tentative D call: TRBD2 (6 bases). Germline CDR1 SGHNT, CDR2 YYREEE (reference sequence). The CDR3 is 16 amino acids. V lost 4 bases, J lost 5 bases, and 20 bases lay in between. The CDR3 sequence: CASSPTVGGPGDTQYF. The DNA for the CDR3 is TGTGCCAGCAGCCCAACCGTCGGAGGGCCAGGAGATACGCAGTATTTT.

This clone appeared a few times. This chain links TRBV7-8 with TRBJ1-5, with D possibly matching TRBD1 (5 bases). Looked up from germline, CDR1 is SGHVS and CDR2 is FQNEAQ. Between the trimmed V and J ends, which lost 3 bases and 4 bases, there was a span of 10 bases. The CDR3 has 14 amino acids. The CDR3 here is CASSLQGPNQPQHF. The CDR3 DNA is TGTGCCAGCAGCTTGCAGGGACCGAATCAGCCCCAGCATTTT.

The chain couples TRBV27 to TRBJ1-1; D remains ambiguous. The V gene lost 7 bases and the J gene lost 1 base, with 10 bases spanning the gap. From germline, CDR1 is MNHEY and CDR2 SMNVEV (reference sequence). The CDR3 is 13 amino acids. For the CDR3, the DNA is TGTGCCAGCAATCCAATAAGGAACACTGAAGCTTTCTTT. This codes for CASNPIRNTEAFF.

The CDR3 DNA reads TGTGCCAGTACCGGGACAGGGAGGGCTGGAAACACCATATATTTT. Residues: CASTGTGRAGNTIYF. This sequence joins TRBV19 and TRBJ1-3; 9 nucleotides match TRBD1. Unmatched junction bases numbered 6, after V lost 7 bases and J lost 2 bases. CDR3 length: 15 residues. Looked up from germline, CDR1 is LNHDA and CDR2 is SQIVND (reference sequence).

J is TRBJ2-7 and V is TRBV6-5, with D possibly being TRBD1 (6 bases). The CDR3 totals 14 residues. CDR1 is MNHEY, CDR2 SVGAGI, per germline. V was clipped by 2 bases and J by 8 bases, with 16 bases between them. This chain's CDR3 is CASSYGRGQPKQYF. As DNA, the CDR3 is TGTGCCAGCAGTTACGGCAGGGGTCAGCCGAAGCAGTACTTC.

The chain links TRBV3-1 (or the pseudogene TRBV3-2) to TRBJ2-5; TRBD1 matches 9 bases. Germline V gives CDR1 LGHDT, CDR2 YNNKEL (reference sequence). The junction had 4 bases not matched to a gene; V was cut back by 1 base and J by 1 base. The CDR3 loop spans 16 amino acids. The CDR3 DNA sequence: TGTGCCAGCAGCCAAGGGGACAGGGTTCTCCAAGAGACCCAGTACTTC. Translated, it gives CASSQGDRVLQETQYF.

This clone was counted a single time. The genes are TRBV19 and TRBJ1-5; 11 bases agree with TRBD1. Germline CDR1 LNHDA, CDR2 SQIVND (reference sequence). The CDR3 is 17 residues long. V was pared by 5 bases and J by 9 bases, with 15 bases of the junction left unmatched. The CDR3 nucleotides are TGTGCCAGTAGTCCAACCGGGACAGGGGGTGCCTTTTCGCCCCAGCATTTT. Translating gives CASSPTGTGGAFSPQHF.

The CDR3 DNA is TGTGCCAGCAGCTTACAGGGGGCAAAAGAGACCCAGTACTTC. It specifies CASSLQGAKETQYF. V and J are TRBV7-9 and TRBJ2-5, with 8 nucleotides matching TRBD1. Losses at the gene ends were 2 bases for V and 3 bases for J; bases not matched to a gene: 2. The CDR3 totals 14 residues. Germline V gene lookup returns CDR1 SEHNR and CDR2 FQNEAQ (reference sequence). Looking up the rest from reference TRBV7-9 and TRBJ2-5 gives the full variable domain: DTGVSQNPRHKITKRGQNVTFRCDPISEHNRLYWYRQTLGQGPEFLTYFQNEAQLEKSRLLSDRFSAERPKGSFSTLEIQRTEQGDSAMYLCASSLQGAKETQYFGPGTRLLVL.

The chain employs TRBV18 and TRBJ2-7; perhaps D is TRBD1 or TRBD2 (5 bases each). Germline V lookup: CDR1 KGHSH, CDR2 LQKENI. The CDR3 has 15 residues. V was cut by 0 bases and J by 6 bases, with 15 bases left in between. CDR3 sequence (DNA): TGTGCCAGCTCACCACCCAGTGCAGGGAGTTCCGAGCAGTACTTC. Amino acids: CASSPPSAGSSEQYF.

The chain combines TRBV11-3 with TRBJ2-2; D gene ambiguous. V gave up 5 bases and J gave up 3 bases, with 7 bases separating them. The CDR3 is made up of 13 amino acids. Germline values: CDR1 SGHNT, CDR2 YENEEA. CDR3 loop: CASSIGYTGELFF. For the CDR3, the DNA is TGTGCCAGCAGCATCGGCTACACCGGGGAGCTGTTTTTT.

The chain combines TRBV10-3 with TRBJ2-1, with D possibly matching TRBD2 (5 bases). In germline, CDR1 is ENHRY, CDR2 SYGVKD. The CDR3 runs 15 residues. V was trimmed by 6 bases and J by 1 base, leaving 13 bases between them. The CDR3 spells CAIRTTGGSYNEQFF. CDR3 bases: TGTGCCATCAGGACTACTGGCGGATCCTACAATGAGCAGTTCTTC.